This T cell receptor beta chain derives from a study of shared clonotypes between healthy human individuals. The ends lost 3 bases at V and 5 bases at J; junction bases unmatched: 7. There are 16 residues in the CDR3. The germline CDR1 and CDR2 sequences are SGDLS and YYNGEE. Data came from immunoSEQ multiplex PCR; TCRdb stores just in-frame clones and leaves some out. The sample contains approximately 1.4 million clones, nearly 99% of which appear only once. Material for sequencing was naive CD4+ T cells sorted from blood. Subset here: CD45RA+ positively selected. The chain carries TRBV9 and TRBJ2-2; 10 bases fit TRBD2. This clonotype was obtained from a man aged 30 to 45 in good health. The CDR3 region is CASSALAGGKTGELFF. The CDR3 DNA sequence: TGTGCCAGCAGCGCCTTAGCGGGAGGAAAAACCGGGGAGCTGTTTTTT.